Listed below are T cell receptor beta chains from one sample, sequenced in a study of blood T cell repertoires in COVID-19. Repertoires were generated with immunoSEQ multiplex PCR, while TCRdb's copy carries only in-frame clones and drops some. The sample carries roughly 240,000 clones, 85% to 90% recorded once. The sequencing input was PBMCs or T cells enriched from blood (not recorded which). These receptors were taken from a man in his fifties or sixties who had been exposed to COVID-19. Both conserved end residues are part of each CDR3. Fields, in order: clone size, V gene, D gene, J gene, CDR3 protein, CDR3 DNA. A D gene is named only where the DNA matches it firmly. Expanded clones are given a class, and other clones once, few, many or no size at all.

-	TRBV6-1	TRBD1	TRBJ1-6	CASSAIGGTANSPLHF	TGTGCCAGCAGTGCAATTGGGGGGACAGCTAATTCACCCCTCCACTTT
-	TRBV7-9	-	TRBJ2-5	CASSLKRDGETQYF	TGTGCCAGCAGCTTAAAGAGAGACGGGGAGACCCAGTACTTC
-	TRBV29-1	-	TRBJ1-2	CSALGQANYGYTF	TGCAGCGCACTCGGACAAGCTAACTATGGCTACACCTTC
-	TRBV15	TRBD2	TRBJ2-1	CATSRPDTGTSGYNEQFF	TGTGCCACCAGCAGACCAGATACCGGGACTAGCGGCTACAATGAGCAGTTCTTC
-	TRBV7-3	-	TRBJ2-3	CASSQRAGTDTQYF	TGTGCCAGCAGCCAGCGGGCAGGCACAGATACGCAGTATTTT
-	TRBV14	-	TRBJ2-1	CASSHRGTYYNEQFF	TGTGCCAGCAGCCACCGCGGGACCTACTACAATGAGCAGTTCTTC
-	TRBV28	-	TRBJ1-2	CASRSGGRTVYGYTF	TGTGCCAGCAGATCCGGGGGACGGACCGTCTATGGCTACACCTTC
-	TRBV6-4	TRBD1	TRBJ2-1	CASSGQGFGEQFF	TGTGCCAGCTCGGGACAGGGGTTTGGTGAGCAGTTCTTC
few	TRBV19	-	TRBJ1-2	CASTEGYGYTF	TGTGCCAGCACGGAGGGATATGGCTACACCTTC
-	TRBV7-3	TRBD2	TRBJ2-3	CASSRGLAGMDTQYF	TGTGCCAGCAGCCGCGGACTAGCGGGCATGGATACGCAGTATTTT
-	TRBV12-5	-	TRBJ2-3	CASGFGWRDTQYF	TGTGCTAGTGGTTTCGGGTGGCGGGATACGCAGTATTTT
-	TRBV6-5	TRBD1	TRBJ1-3	CASSFDRVGNTIYF	TGTGCCAGCAGCTTCGACAGGGTTGGAAACACCATATATTTT
-	TRBV19	-	TRBJ1-2	CASSMTGQANYGYTF	TGTGCCAGTAGTATGACAGGTCAAGCTAACTATGGCTACACCTTC
-	TRBV27	TRBD1	TRBJ2-5	CASSVRDSRGTQYF	TGTGCCAGCAGTGTCCGGGACAGCCGAGGGACCCAGTACTTC
-	TRBV7-9	TRBD1	TRBJ1-5	CASSLVFEQGGDQPQHF	TGTGCCAGCAGCTTAGTATTCGAACAGGGGGGAGATCAGCCCCAGCATTTT
-	TRBV28	TRBD1	TRBJ2-4	CASTPSGQGPLLAKNIQYF	TGTGCCAGCACTCCCTCGGGACAGGGGCCCCTCCTAGCCAAAAACATTCAGTACTTC
-	TRBV6-1	-	TRBJ1-1	CASREGFGTEAFF	TGTGCCAGCAGAGAAGGCTTCGGCACTGAAGCTTTCTTT
-	TRBV28	-	TRBJ2-5	CASGPADQETQYF	TGTGCCAGCGGGCCAGCCGATCAAGAGACCCAGTACTTC
-	TRBV5-1	-	TRBJ2-1	CASSFSDEQFF	TGCGCCAGCAGCTTTAGCGATGAGCAGTTCTTC
-	TRBV28	-	TRBJ1-5	CASSLFLQPQHF	TGTGCCAGCAGTTTATTTCTTCAGCCCCAGCATTTT
once	TRBV3-1/TRBV3-2	TRBD1	TRBJ1-2	CASSPPQGANYGYTF	TGTGCCAGCAGCCCACCCCAGGGGGCTAACTATGGCTACACCTTC
-	TRBV3-1/TRBV3-2	-	TRBJ2-3	CASSPRSGSGQYF	TGTGCCAGCAGCCCCCGGAGCGGAAGCGGCCAGTATTTT
-	TRBV2	-	TRBJ2-7	CASSLDSSYEQYF	TGTGCCAGCAGTCTGGACAGCTCCTACGAGCAGTACTTC
-	TRBV12-3/TRBV12-4	-	TRBJ1-2	CASSYKGVYGYTF	TGTGCCAGCAGTTATAAGGGAGTCTATGGCTACACCTTC
-	TRBV27	TRBD1	TRBJ1-5	CASRGQGAQPQHF	TGTGCCAGCAGGGGACAGGGGGCTCAGCCCCAGCATTTT
once	TRBV18	TRBD1	TRBJ1-2	CASSPPWGDRSSLRGYTF	TGTGCCAGCTCACCCCCTTGGGGGGACAGGTCCTCATTACGGGGCTACACCTTC
-	TRBV29-1	TRBD1	TRBJ1-5	CSVVAGGGQPQHF	TGCAGCGTTGTAGCAGGGGGAGGCCAGCCCCAGCATTTT
-	TRBV15	-	TRBJ2-1	CATSRDGVSYNEQFF	TGTGCCACCAGCAGAGATGGAGTGTCCTACAATGAGCAGTTCTTC
once	TRBV28	-	TRBJ1-1	CASTSGSEAFF	TGTGCCAGCACCTCGGGTTCTGAAGCTTTCTTT
-	TRBV6-1	-	TRBJ1-2	CASSEKGVDYTF	TGTGCCAGCAGTGAAAAGGGGGTCGACTACACCTTC
-	TRBV12-3/TRBV12-4	TRBD1	TRBJ2-7	CASSIGQGVEQYF	TGTGCCAGCAGTATTGGACAGGGGGTTGAGCAGTACTTC
-	TRBV19	-	TRBJ2-5	CASSITGGQTQYF	TGTGCCAGTAGTATAACCGGGGGGCAGACCCAGTACTTC
-	TRBV9	-	TRBJ2-2	CASSVGSGGPGELFF	TGTGCCAGCAGCGTAGGCTCAGGGGGGCCCGGGGAGCTGTTTTTT
-	TRBV21-1	-	TRBJ2-5	CASSNSASGDKTQYF	TGTGCCAGCAGCAATTCGGCTAGCGGGGATAAGACCCAGTACTTC
-	TRBV28	TRBD1	TRBJ1-5	CASSNRGHGNQPQHF	TGTGCCAGCAGTAACAGGGGACACGGCAATCAGCCCCAGCATTTT
-	TRBV7-2	TRBD1	TRBJ2-1	CASSLTQGVGNNEQFF	TGTGCCAGCAGCCTCACCCAGGGGGTGGGAAACAATGAGCAGTTCTTC
-	TRBV10-3	TRBD2	TRBJ2-1	CAISERAGGYNEQFF	TGTGCCATCAGCGAACGGGCGGGGGGATACAATGAGCAGTTCTTC
-	TRBV5-1	-	TRBJ2-6	CASGRTSGANVLTF	TGCGCCAGCGGGCGTACCTCTGGGGCCAACGTCCTGACTTTC
-	TRBV3-1/TRBV3-2	-	TRBJ1-1	CASSQDGGRTEAFF	TGTGCCAGCAGCCAAGACGGGGGGCGGACTGAAGCTTTCTTT
-	TRBV28	TRBD2	TRBJ2-3	CASSRSGRIDTQYF	TGTGCCAGCAGCCGGAGCGGGAGAATAGATACGCAGTATTTT
-	TRBV7-2	-	TRBJ1-5	CASSLQGPGNQPQHF	TGTGCCAGCAGCTTACAGGGGCCTGGCAATCAGCCCCAGCATTTT
-	TRBV11-3	-	TRBJ1-1	CASSPSGARDTEAFF	TGTGCCAGCAGCCCTTCAGGGGCAAGAGACACTGAAGCTTTCTTT